The text below deals with one TCR beta chain. The data were obtained in a study of blood T cell repertoires in COVID-19. Some clones are missing from TCRdb's copy, which holds only in-frame ones; the method was immunoSEQ multiplex PCR. The sample has 45,000 to 50,000 clones, roughly four fifths seen once. J was trimmed by 4 bases and V by 1 base; bases with no gene match: 1. CDR3 length: 13 amino acids. CDR1 is SGHRS and CDR2 is YFSETQ in the germline V gene. Sequenced input: peripheral blood. The receptor comes from a man aged 60 to 69 with active COVID-19. The chain carries TRBV5-1 and TRBJ2-7, with 8 bases lining up with TRBD2. The chain's CDR3 is CASSLSGGYEQYF. The CDR3, as DNA: TGCGCCAGCAGCTTGTCGGGGGGGTACGAGCAGTACTTC.